This passage covers 17 T cell receptor beta chains from one sample sequenced in a study of cytomegalovirus exposure and HLA in healthy donors (dated by TCRdb to between 2016 and 2019). The library was obtained by the immunoSEQ multiplex PCR assay. For the multiplex PCR, a mixture combining 60 forward primers for TCR Vbeta segments and 13 reverse primers for TCR Jbeta segments was used. In its TCRdb copy, this immuneACCESS table keeps in-frame sequences only and misses some clones. Where compared with another copy, unresolved V genes explain less than half of these, and the others have no known cause. Recorded for this sample are 150,000 to 200,000 clones; approximately 84% of them occurred a single time. The ten top clones hold around 5.8% of the sample. The sample consisted of PBMCs. Receptor source: a male donor in good health and CMV-seropositive.

This chain connects TRBV7-9 to TRBJ1-1, with D perhaps TRBD1 (5 bases). The V end lost 3 bases, the J end lost 6 bases, and 17 bases lay between the germline ends. Germline V gene sequence: CDR1 SEHNR, CDR2 FQNEAQ (reference sequence). This CDR3 is built from 15 residues. The CDR3 DNA sequence: TGTGCCAGCAGCTTCATACCGCAGGGCGATCCTGAAGCTTTCTTT. Amino acids: CASSFIPQGDPEAFF. Full variable domain (rest looked up from reference TRBV7-9 and TRBJ1-1): DTGVSQNPRHKITKRGQNVTFRCDPISEHNRLYWYRQTLGQGPEFLTYFQNEAQLEKSRLLSDRFSAERPKGSFSTLEIQRTEQGDSAMYLCASSFIPQGDPEAFFGQGTRLTVV.

This clone was seen a few times. V and J are TRBV14 and TRBJ1-4; 7 bases are shared with TRBD1. CDR3 length: 15 amino acids. V was clipped by 4 bases and J by 7 bases; unmatched bases: 9. Germline values: CDR1 SGHDN, CDR2 FVKESK. CDR3 DNA sequence: TGTGCCAGCAGCCCTCGACAGGGCTATCGTGAAAAACTGTTTTTT. Translation gives CASSPRQGYREKLFF.

With regard to this clone: One end of the junction varies from germline; a read error may be responsible. The gene calls are TRBV7-9 and TRBJ2-2; unclear D gene. The CDR3 is 12 residues long. Germline-derived CDR1 and CDR2 are SEHNR and FQNEAQ (reference sequence). CDR3 sequence reads: CSSSADAGELFF. As DNA, the CDR3 is TGTTCCAGCAGCGCGGATGCGGGGGAGCTGTTTTTT.

V and J are TRBV7-6 and TRBJ2-3; 7 bases match TRBD2. The CDR3 runs to 16 residues. Germline CDR1 and CDR2: SGHVS and FNYEAQ. V was clipped by 2 bases and J by 6 bases; unmatched bases: 11. The CDR3 DNA is TGTGCCAGCAGCTTACTTAGCGGGCCTACTAGGGATACGCAGTATTTT. It codes for CASSLLSGPTRDTQYF.

The chain combines TRBV5-6 with TRBJ1-5, with 9 nucleotides matching TRBD1. Looked up from germline, CDR1 is SGHDT and CDR2 is YYEEEE. V was pared by 0 bases and J by 7 bases, with 11 bases of the junction left unmatched. The CDR3 totals 17 residues. The CDR3, as DNA: TGTGCCAGCAGCTTGGCCGAGGACAGGGGTATGAGGCAGCCCCAGCATTTT. Its translation is CASSLAEDRGMRQPQHF.

This clone was observed a handful of times. CDR3 nucleotide sequence: TGTGCCAGCAGTTACTCGTCGGGTATCAACTATGGCTACACCTTC. Protein: CASSYSSGINYGYTF. The rearrangement links TRBV6-5 to TRBJ1-2; D remains unclear. Germline CDR1 and CDR2: MNHEY and SVGAGI. V lost 0 bases, J lost 2 bases, and 10 bases lay in between. The CDR3 extends over 15 amino acids.

The chain is built from TRBV7-9 and TRBJ1-1; D ambiguous. V was pared by 1 base and J by 5 bases, with 14 bases between. CDR1 and CDR2 (germline): SEHNR, FQNEAQ (reference sequence). The CDR3 contains 15 residues. The CDR3 nucleotides are TGTGCCAGCAGCTTAGGGAGTCACGATCAAACTGAAGCTTTCTTT. Protein: CASSLGSHDQTEAFF.

This chain links TRBV30 with TRBJ2-7; tentatively, D is TRBD1 (6 bases). V was cut by 5 bases and J by 2 bases, with 13 bases left in between. This CDR3 has 13 amino acids. Germline assignment: CDR1 GTSNPN and CDR2 SVGIG (reference sequence). The CDR3 DNA is TGTGCCTGGGCACTCGGACAGACCTACGAGCAGTACTTC. Protein sequence: CAWALGQTYEQYF.

The chain employs TRBV9 and TRBJ1-6; the match to TRBD1 covers 7 bases. The CDR3 spans 15 residues. The germline CDR1 and CDR2 sequences are SGDLS and YYNGEE. Germline trimming cut 1 base from V and 7 bases from J; bases unmatched to any gene: 5. CDR3 DNA sequence: TGTGCCAGCAGCGTAAGTGGACAGGCCAATTCACCCCTCCACTTT. Its translation is CASSVSGQANSPLHF.

The chain recombines TRBV19 with TRBJ2-1; maybe TRBD1 (5 bases). This CDR3 is 16 amino acids long. Germline CDR1 LNHDA, CDR2 SQIVND (reference sequence). The germline V and J ends were trimmed by 5 bases and 6 bases, with 20 bases remaining between them. The CDR3, as DNA: TGTGCCAGTAGTGGGCCAGGGTGGGGCGCATCCAATGAGCAGTTCTTC. Protein product: CASSGPGWGASNEQFF.

The rearrangement uses TRBV9 and TRBJ1-4; D is unresolved. V was trimmed by 3 bases and J by 3 bases, leaving 15 bases between them. The CDR3 is 16 residues long. Per germline, CDR1 SGDLS and CDR2 YYNGEE. DNA of the CDR3: TGTGCCAGCAGCGAGATGGAGGGCTTGGCTAATGAAAAACTGTTTTTT. Translation: CASSEMEGLANEKLFF.

V and J are TRBV30 and TRBJ1-1; the D is unclear. CDR3 length: 13 amino acids. Trimming left V 4 bases short and J 0 bases short, with 9 bases between. The germline gives CDR1 GTSNPN, CDR2 SVGIG (reference sequence). In nucleotides, the CDR3 is TGTGCCTGGAACCAGTTGATGAACACTGAAGCTTTCTTT. It yields the protein CAWNQLMNTEAFF.

The chain combines TRBV15 with TRBJ2-1; D might be TRBD2 (6 bases). Germline V CDR1 and CDR2: LNHNV, YYDKDF (reference sequence). This CDR3 is 16 amino acids long. V gave up 0 bases and J gave up 4 bases, with 13 bases separating them. The CDR3 here is CATSRDRAGTYNEQFF. CDR3 nucleotides: TGTGCCACCAGCAGAGATCGGGCGGGGACTTACAATGAGCAGTTCTTC.

The chain has TRBV19 and TRBJ2-1, with 10 positions matching TRBD2. The CDR3 extends over 19 amino acids. CDR1 is LNHDA and CDR2 is SQIVND in the germline V gene (reference sequence). Losses at the gene ends were 5 bases for V and 2 bases for J; bases not matched to a gene: 15. CDR3 amino acids: CASSPTRGLAGGPYNEQFF. The CDR3 DNA follows: TGTGCCAGTAGTCCAACCAGGGGATTAGCGGGAGGACCCTACAATGAGCAGTTCTTC.

In DNA, the CDR3 is TGTGCCAGCAGTTTAGGAGCACAGGGCGGCACTGAAGCTTTCTTT. It yields the protein CASSLGAQGGTEAFF. The chain is built from TRBV28 and TRBJ1-1, with D perhaps matching TRBD1 (6 bases). Trimming shortened V by 2 bases and J by 4 bases, and 14 bases separated the two germline ends. The CDR3 has 15 amino acids. Germline CDR1 is MDHEN and CDR2 is SYDVKM.

This clone came up a few times. The V and J genes are TRBV7-6 and TRBJ2-5; D might be TRBD2 (7 bases). Trimming took off 4 bases at V and 4 bases at J, with 16 bases between the two ends. There are 15 residues in the CDR3. CDR1 is SGHVS and CDR2 is FNYEAQ in the germline V gene. The CDR3 spells CASSWGGASVETQYF. CDR3 DNA: TGTGCCAGCAGCTGGGGGGGCGCTAGCGTAGAGACCCAGTACTTC.

The chain links TRBV4-2 to TRBJ1-2; D gene ambiguous. V lost 0 bases and J 2 bases, leaving 13 bases between the germline ends. The CDR3 has 16 residues. The germline CDR1 and CDR2 sequences are LGHNA and YNFKEQ. CDR3 residues: CASSQEMDQENYGYTF. The DNA of the CDR3 is TGTGCCAGCAGCCAAGAAATGGATCAGGAAAACTATGGCTACACCTTC.